The 13 T cell receptor beta chains given below trace back to one sample, sequenced in a study of glioma-infiltrating T cells after dendritic cell vaccination. Data came from immunoSEQ multiplex PCR; TCRdb stores just in-frame clones and leaves some out. Of roughly 98,000 clones listed, around 84% are singletons. This specimen was blood, taken before dendritic cell vaccination. These receptor sequences come from a human donor with glioblastoma.

The rearrangement links TRBV11-2 to TRBJ2-1; 8 positions match TRBD2. Germline loops: CDR1 SGHAT, CDR2 FQNNGV. The CDR3 extends over 17 amino acids. Trimming removed 5 bases from V and 5 bases from J; junction bases left unmatched: 14. Here the CDR3 DNA reads TGTGCCAGCAGCCCCCTGGTAACTAGCGGAGTCGACAATGAGCAGTTCTTC. Its translation is CASSPLVTSGVDNEQFF.

The chain links TRBV15 to TRBJ1-5; D call uncertain. Germline V lookup: CDR1 LNHNV, CDR2 YYDKDF (reference sequence). V lost 0 bases and J lost 2, with 5 bases in between. This CDR3 region has 14 residues. The CDR3 DNA reads TGTGCCACCAGCAGAGAAGAGGGCAATCAGCCCCAGCATTTT. Translating gives CATSREEGNQPQHF.

This chain uses TRBV4-2 with TRBJ2-7; 7 positions match TRBD1. Trimming removed 0 bases from V and 6 bases from J; junction bases left unmatched: 8. The CDR3 totals 15 residues. Germline V gives CDR1 LGHNA, CDR2 YNFKEQ. The CDR3 protein is CASSQDETGLVEQYF. The CDR3, as DNA: TGTGCCAGCAGCCAAGACGAGACAGGGCTGGTCGAGCAGTACTTC.

This clone occurred once. The chain combines TRBV5-6 with TRBJ2-7, with a weak D call TRBD2 (5 bases). The CDR3 has 14 residues. Germline V lookup: CDR1 SGHDT, CDR2 YYEEEE. With 4 bases removed from V and 0 bases from J, the gap between germline ends came to 11 bases. This CDR3 reads CASSPDSRSYEQYF. As DNA, the CDR3 is TGTGCCAGCAGCCCGGACTCGCGCTCCTACGAGCAGTACTTC.

The chain is built from TRBV4-3 and TRBJ1-1; 8 positions match TRBD1. V dropped 3 bases and J dropped 4; count of bases not matched to a gene: 10. This CDR3 has 16 amino acids. Germline assignment: CDR1 LGHNA and CDR2 YSLEER. The DNA of the CDR3 is TGCGCCAGCAGCCACCCGACAGGGGAAGGGTTCACTGAAGCTTTCTTT. Protein product: CASSHPTGEGFTEAFF.

The chain joins TRBV5-1 to TRBJ2-5, with D possibly being TRBD2 (5 bases). Between the trimmed V and J ends, which lost 6 bases and 1 base, there was a span of 16 bases. CDR3 size: 15 residues. Germline V CDR1 and CDR2: SGHRS, YFSETQ. The CDR3 here is CASKSSSGTQETQYF. The CDR3 DNA is TGCGCCAGCAAATCCTCCAGCGGTACCCAAGAGACCCAGTACTTC.

The gene calls are TRBV4-3 and TRBJ2-7; TRBD1 matches 8 bases. J was trimmed by 0 bases and V by 3 bases; bases with no gene match: 7. The germline V gene has CDR1 LGHNA and CDR2 YSLEER. The CDR3 length is 16 residues. CDR3 residues: CASSHRQGPYSYEQYF. CDR3 DNA sequence: TGCGCCAGCAGCCACCGACAGGGGCCTTACTCCTACGAGCAGTACTTC.

The genes are TRBV7-8 and TRBJ1-2; D remains unclear. Germline lookup yields CDR1 SGHVS and CDR2 FQNEAQ. The CDR3 totals 15 residues. V lost 1 base and J lost 2, with 11 bases in between. CDR3 coding DNA: TGTGCCAGCAGCTTAGACTCGTACCCAAACTATGGCTACACCTTC. Translating it yields CASSLDSYPNYGYTF.

DNA for the CDR3: TGTGCCAGCGGAAGACTAGCGTTTGCAGATACGCAGTATTTT. Amino acids: CASGRLAFADTQYF. V is TRBV6-1 and J is TRBJ2-3; TRBD2 matches at 8 bases. The CDR3 spans 14 residues. The J segment lost 4 bases and the V segment lost 8 bases, leaving 8 bases of the junction unmatched. Germline V gene sequence: CDR1 MNHNS, CDR2 SASEGT.

The chain joins TRBV6-5 to TRBJ2-7; no firm D call. This CDR3 spans 14 amino acids. The V end lost 5 bases, the J end lost 4 bases, and 15 bases lay between the germline ends. Germline loops: CDR1 MNHEY, CDR2 SVGAGI. The CDR3 loop reads CASSPHNTRYEQYF. DNA of the CDR3: TGTGCCAGCAGTCCCCACAATACCAGATACGAGCAGTACTTC.

The chain uses TRBV18 and TRBJ2-3, with a tentative D call TRBD1 (5 bases). Between the trimmed V and J ends, which lost 8 bases and 2 bases, there was a span of 11 bases. Germline V gives CDR1 KGHSH, CDR2 LQKENI. The CDR3 covers 13 residues. The chain's CDR3 is CASSRTFTDTQYF. Written as DNA, the CDR3 is TGTGCCAGCAGCAGGACATTCACAGATACGCAGTATTTT.

The rearrangement links TRBV29-1 to TRBJ2-7; 7 nucleotides align to TRBD1. The V segment lost 7 bases and the J segment 2 bases; nucleotides outside the gene matches: 5. Germline V CDR1 and CDR2: SQVTM, ANQGSEA. This CDR3 comprises 12 residues. The CDR3 sequence: CSAGTAPYEQYF. For the CDR3, the DNA is TGCAGCGCCGGGACAGCCCCCTACGAGCAGTACTTC.

This chain uses TRBV9 with TRBJ1-2; D is perhaps TRBD1 (6 bases). V lost 5 bases and J 8 bases, leaving 28 bases between the germline ends. The CDR3 sequence is 17 residues long. Germline CDR1 SGDLS, CDR2 YYNGEE. In nucleotides, the CDR3 is TGTGCCAGCAGTGGAGGACAGTTATCTAGGTTGGGGGTAGGCTACACCTTC. Its translation is CASSGGQLSRLGVGYTF. Drawing the rest from reference TRBV9 and TRBJ1-2, the complete variable domain is DSGVTQTPKHLITATGQRVTLRCSPRSGDLSVYWYQQSLDQGLQFLIQYYNGEERAKGNILERFSAQQFPDLHSELNLSSLELGDSALYFCASSGGQLSRLGVGYTFGSGTRLTVV.